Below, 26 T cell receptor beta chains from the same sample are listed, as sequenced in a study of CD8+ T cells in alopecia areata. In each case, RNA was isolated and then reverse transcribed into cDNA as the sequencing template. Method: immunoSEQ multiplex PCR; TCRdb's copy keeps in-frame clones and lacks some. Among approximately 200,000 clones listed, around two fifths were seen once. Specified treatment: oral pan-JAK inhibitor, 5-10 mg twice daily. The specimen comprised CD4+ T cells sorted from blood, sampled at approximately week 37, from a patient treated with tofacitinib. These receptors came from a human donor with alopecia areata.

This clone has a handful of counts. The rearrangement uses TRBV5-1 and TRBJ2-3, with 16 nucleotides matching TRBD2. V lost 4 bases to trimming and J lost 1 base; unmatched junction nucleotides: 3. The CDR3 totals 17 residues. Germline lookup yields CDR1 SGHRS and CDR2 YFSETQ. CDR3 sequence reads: CASSLGTSGRGTDTQYF. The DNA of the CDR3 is TGCGCCAGCAGCCTTGGGACTAGCGGGAGGGGCACAGATACGCAGTATTTT.

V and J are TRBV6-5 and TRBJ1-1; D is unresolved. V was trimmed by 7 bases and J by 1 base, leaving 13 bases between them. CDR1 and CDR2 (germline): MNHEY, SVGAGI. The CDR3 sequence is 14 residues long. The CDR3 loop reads CASTSRVENTEAFF. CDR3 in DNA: TGTGCCAGCACCTCCCGAGTTGAGAACACTGAAGCTTTCTTT.

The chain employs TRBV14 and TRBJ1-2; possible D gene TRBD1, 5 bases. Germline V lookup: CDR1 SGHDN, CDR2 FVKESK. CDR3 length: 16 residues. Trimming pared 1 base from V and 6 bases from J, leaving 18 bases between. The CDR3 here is CASSQGSWGLVDGYTF. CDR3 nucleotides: TGTGCCAGCAGCCAAGGCTCTTGGGGACTTGTGGATGGCTACACCTTC.

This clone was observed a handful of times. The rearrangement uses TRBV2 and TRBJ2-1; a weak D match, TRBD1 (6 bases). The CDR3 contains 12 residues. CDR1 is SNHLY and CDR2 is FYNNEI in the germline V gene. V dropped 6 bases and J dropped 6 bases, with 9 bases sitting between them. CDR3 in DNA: TGTGCCAGCAGCGTACAGGGCAATGAGCAGTTCTTC. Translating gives CASSVQGNEQFF.

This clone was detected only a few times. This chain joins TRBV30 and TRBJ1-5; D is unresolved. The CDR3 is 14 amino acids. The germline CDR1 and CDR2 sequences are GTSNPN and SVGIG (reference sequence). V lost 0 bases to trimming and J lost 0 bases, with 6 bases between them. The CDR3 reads CAWSVSYSNQPQHF. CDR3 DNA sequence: TGTGCCTGGAGTGTGTCCTATAGCAATCAGCCCCAGCATTTT.

The CDR3 here is CASQKAEDKNIQYF. The CDR3 DNA follows: TGTGCCAGTCAAAAGGCGGAGGACAAAAACATTCAGTACTTC. V is TRBV7-3 and J is TRBJ2-4, with D perhaps matching TRBD2 (5 bases). Trimming removed 9 bases from V and 3 bases from J, with 15 bases in between. Germline CDR1 reads SGHTA; CDR2 reads FQGTGA. The CDR3 is 14 residues long.

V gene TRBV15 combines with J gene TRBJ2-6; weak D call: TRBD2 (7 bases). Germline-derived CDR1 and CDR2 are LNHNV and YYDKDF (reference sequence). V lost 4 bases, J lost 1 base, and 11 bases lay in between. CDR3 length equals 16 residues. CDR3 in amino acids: CATSKGGGSGANVLTF. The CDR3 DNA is TGTGCCACCAGCAAAGGGGGAGGGTCTGGGGCCAACGTCCTGACTTTC. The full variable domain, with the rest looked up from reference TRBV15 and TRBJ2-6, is DAMVIQNPRYQVTQFGKPVTLSCSQTLNHNVMYWYQQKSSQAPKLLFHYYDKDFNNEADTPDNFQSRRPNTSFCFLDIRSPGLGDTAMYLCATSKGGGSGANVLTFGAGSRLTVL.

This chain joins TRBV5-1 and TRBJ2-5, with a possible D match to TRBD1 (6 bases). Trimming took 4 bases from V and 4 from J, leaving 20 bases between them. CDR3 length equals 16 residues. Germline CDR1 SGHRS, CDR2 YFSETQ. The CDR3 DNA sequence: TGCGCCAGCAGCCGAAATATACAGGGATTCGGAGAGACCCAGTACTTC. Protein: CASSRNIQGFGETQYF.

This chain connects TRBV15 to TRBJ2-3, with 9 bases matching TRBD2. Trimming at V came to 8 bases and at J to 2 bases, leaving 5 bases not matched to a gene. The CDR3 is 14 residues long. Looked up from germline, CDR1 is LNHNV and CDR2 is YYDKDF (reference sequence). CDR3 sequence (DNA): TGTGCCACCGAGACTAGCGGAGTCACAGATACGCAGTATTTT. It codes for CATETSGVTDTQYF.

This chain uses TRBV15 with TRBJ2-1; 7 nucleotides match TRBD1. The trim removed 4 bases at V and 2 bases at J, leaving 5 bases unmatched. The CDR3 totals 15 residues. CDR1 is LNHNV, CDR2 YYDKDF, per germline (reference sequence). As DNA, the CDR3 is TGTGCCACCAGCACCCGACAGGGCCCCTACAATGAGCAGTTCTTC. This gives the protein CATSTRQGPYNEQFF. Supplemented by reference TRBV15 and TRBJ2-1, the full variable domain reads DAMVIQNPRYQVTQFGKPVTLSCSQTLNHNVMYWYQQKSSQAPKLLFHYYDKDFNNEADTPDNFQSRRPNTSFCFLDIRSPGLGDTAMYLCATSTRQGPYNEQFFGPGTRLTVL.

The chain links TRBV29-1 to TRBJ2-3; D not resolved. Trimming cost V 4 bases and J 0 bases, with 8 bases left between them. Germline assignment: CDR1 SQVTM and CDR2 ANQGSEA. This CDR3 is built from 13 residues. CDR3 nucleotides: TGCAGCGTTGCGTTCCTTAGCACAGATACGCAGTATTTT. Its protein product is CSVAFLSTDTQYF.

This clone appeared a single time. The CDR3 sequence is CATSREANSYEQYF. CDR3 coding DNA: TGTGCCACCAGCAGAGAGGCTAATAGCTACGAGCAGTACTTC. J is TRBJ2-7 and V is TRBV15, with D hard to call. The germline CDR1 and CDR2 sequences are LNHNV and YYDKDF (reference sequence). The V end was cut by 0 bases, the J end by 3 bases, with 9 bases between. The length of the CDR3 is 14 residues.

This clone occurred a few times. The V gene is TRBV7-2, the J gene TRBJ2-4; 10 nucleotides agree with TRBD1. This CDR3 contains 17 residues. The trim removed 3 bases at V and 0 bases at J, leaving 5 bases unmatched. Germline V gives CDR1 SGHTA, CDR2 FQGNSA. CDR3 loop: CASSFSDRGLAKNIQYF. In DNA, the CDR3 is TGTGCCAGCAGCTTTAGCGACAGGGGGCTAGCCAAAAACATTCAGTACTTC.

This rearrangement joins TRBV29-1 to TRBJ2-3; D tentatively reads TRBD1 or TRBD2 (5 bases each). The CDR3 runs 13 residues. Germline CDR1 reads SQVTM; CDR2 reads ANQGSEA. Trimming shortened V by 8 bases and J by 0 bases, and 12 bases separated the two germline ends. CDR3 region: CSHRTGSTDTQYF. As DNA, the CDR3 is TGCAGCCACAGGACTGGCAGCACAGATACGCAGTATTTT.

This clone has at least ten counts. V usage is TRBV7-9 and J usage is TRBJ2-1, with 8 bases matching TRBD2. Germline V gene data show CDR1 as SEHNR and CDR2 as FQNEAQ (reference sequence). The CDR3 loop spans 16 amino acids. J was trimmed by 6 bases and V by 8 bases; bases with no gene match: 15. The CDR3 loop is CASGFPAGDAGNEQFF. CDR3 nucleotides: TGTGCCAGCGGGTTCCCAGCGGGAGACGCTGGCAATGAGCAGTTCTTC.

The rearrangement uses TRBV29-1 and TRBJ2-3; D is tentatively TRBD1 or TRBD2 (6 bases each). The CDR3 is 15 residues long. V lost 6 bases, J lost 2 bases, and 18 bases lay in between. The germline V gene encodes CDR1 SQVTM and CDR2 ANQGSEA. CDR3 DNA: TGCAGCGTCGGGGGCCCTCTCTCATACACAGATACGCAGTATTTT. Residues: CSVGGPLSYTDTQYF.

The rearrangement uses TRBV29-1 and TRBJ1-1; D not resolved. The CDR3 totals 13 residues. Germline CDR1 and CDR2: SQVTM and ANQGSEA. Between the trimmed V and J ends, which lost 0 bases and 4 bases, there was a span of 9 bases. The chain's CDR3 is CSVEDVVGTEAFF. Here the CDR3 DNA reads TGCAGCGTTGAAGATGTAGTAGGCACTGAAGCTTTCTTT.

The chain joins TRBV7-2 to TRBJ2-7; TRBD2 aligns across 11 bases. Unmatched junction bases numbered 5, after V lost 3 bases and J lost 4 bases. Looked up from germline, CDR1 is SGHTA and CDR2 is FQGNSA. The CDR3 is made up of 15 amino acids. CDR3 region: CASSFTGTSGYEQYF. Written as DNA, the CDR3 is TGTGCCAGCAGCTTCACCGGGACTAGCGGTTACGAGCAGTACTTC.

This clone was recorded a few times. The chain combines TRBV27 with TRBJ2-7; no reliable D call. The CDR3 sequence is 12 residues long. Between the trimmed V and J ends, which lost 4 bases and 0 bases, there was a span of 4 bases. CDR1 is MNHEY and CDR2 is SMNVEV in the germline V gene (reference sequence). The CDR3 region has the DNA TGTGCCAGCAGTTCGAGCTCCTACGAGCAGTACTTC. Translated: CASSSSSYEQYF.

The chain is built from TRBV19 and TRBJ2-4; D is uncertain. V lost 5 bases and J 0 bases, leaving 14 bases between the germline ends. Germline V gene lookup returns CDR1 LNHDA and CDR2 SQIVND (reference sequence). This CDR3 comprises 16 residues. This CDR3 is CASSPETLRAKNIQYF. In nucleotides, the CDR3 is TGTGCCAGTAGTCCTGAGACCCTTCGAGCCAAAAACATTCAGTACTTC.

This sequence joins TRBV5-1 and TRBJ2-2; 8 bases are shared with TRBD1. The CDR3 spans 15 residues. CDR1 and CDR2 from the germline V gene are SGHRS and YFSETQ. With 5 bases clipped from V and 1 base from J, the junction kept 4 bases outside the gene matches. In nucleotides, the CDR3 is TGCGCCAGCAGATACGGGACAGGGAACACCGGGGAGCTGTTTTTT. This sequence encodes CASRYGTGNTGELFF.

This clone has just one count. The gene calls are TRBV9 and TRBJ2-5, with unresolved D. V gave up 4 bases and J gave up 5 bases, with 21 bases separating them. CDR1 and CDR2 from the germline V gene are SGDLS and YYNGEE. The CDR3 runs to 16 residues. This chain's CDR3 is CASSPTVLGFWETQYF. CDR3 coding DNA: TGTGCCAGCAGCCCAACGGTTCTAGGGTTTTGGGAGACCCAGTACTTC.

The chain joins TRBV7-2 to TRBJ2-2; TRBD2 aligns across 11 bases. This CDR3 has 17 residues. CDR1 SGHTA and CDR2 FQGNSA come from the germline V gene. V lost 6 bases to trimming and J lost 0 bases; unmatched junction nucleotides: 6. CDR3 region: CASSIRLAGTNTGELFF. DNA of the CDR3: TGTGCCAGCAGTATCCGACTAGCGGGAACGAACACCGGGGAGCTGTTTTTT.

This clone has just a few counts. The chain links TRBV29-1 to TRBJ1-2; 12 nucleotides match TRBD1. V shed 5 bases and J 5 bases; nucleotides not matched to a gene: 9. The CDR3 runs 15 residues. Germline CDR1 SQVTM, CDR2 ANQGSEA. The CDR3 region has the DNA TGCAGCGTTAGGGGACAGGGGGCGGACCCGTATGGCTACACCTTC. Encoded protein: CSVRGQGADPYGYTF.

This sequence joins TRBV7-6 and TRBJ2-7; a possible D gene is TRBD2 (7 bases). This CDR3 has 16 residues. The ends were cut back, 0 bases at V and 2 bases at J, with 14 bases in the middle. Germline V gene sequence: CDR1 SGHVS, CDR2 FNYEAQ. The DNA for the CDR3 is TGTGCCAGCAGCTTAGCGCTGGGGGGGCAGGCCTACGAGCAGTACTTC. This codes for CASSLALGGQAYEQYF. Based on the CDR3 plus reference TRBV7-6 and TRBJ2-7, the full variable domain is GAGVSQSPRYKVTKRGQDVALRCDPISGHVSLYWYRQALGQGPEFLTYFNYEAQQDKSGLPNDRFSAERPEGSISTLTIQRTEQRDSAMYRCASSLALGGQAYEQYFGPGTRLTVT.

CDR3 sequence (DNA): TGTGCCTGGAGTGAAGGGGCCTGGGGCACAGATACGCAGTATTTT. Its protein is CAWSEGAWGTDTQYF. This rearrangement joins TRBV30 to TRBJ2-3; maybe TRBD1 (5 bases). Germline V gene data show CDR1 as GTSNPN and CDR2 as SVGIG (reference sequence). The CDR3 extends over 15 amino acids. The germline V and J ends were trimmed by 1 base and 1 base, with 12 bases remaining between them.